The rows below give T cell receptor beta chains drawn from one sample of a study of T cell responses to AZD1222 COVID-19 vaccine. Libraries were prepared by immunoSEQ multiplex PCR; TCRdb keeps only in-frame clonotypes and omits some of them. The table has approximately 71,000 clones, about 80% seen once. This specimen consisted of peripheral blood, obtained on day 0 of AZD1222 vaccination. The receptors originated from an adult in good health. The CDR3 runs from the conserved cysteine through the conserved F or W. The D gene is left open where the match is weak. Clone sizes are given selectively: once, few, many, or a class where the clone is expanded.

TRBV9	TRBD1	TRBJ1-1	few	CASSAKTLTGGTEAFF	TGTGCCAGCAGCGCTAAAACGCTGACAGGGGGCACTGAAGCTTTCTTT
TRBV11-2	-	TRBJ2-3	once	CASSYRDSTDTQYF	TGTGCCAGCAGCTACAGGGACAGCACAGATACGCAGTATTTT
TRBV2	-	TRBJ1-1	once	CASRAQINSEAFF	TGTGCCAGCAGGGCCCAGATCAACAGTGAAGCTTTCTTT
TRBV11-3	-	TRBJ2-3	-	CASSLDGGSGDTQYF	TGTGCCAGCAGCTTAGACGGGGGCTCGGGAGATACGCAGTATTTT
TRBV12-5	TRBD1	TRBJ2-5	-	CASGRDRAIQETQYF	TGTGCTAGTGGTCGGGACAGGGCGATCCAAGAGACCCAGTACTTC
TRBV6-5	-	TRBJ1-1	-	CASSTAPNTEAFF	TGTGCCAGCAGTACAGCCCCGAACACTGAAGCTTTCTTT
TRBV11-3	TRBD1	TRBJ1-1	-	CASSLERAGGRTEAFF	TGTGCCAGCAGCTTAGAAAGGGCAGGGGGGAGGACTGAAGCTTTCTTT
TRBV19	-	TRBJ1-2	-	CASSIGLTNYGYTF	TGTGCCAGTAGTATAGGACTTACTAACTATGGCTACACCTTC
TRBV6-5	-	TRBJ1-4	-	CASGDPISTNEKLFF	TGTGCCAGCGGGGATCCCATTTCAACTAATGAAAAACTGTTTTTT
TRBV10-3	-	TRBJ1-1	-	CAISEVHSNTEAFF	TGTGCCATCAGTGAAGTGCACTCGAACACTGAAGCTTTCTTT
TRBV6-5	-	TRBJ2-7	-	CASSYSLGYEQYF	TGTGCCAGCAGTTACAGCTTGGGCTACGAGCAGTACTTC
TRBV30	-	TRBJ1-2	-	CAWSSILGQYYGYTF	TGTGCCTGGAGTTCCATCCTCGGACAGTACTATGGCTACACCTTC
TRBV19	TRBD1	TRBJ1-2	-	CASIGSDRGAGGYTF	TGTGCCAGTATAGGATCGGACAGGGGGGCTGGTGGCTACACCTTC
TRBV5-1	-	TRBJ1-6	-	CASSDPGTSNSPLHF	TGCGCCAGCAGCGATCCCGGGACCTCTAATTCACCCCTCCACTTT
TRBV5-6	-	TRBJ2-1	-	CASSFGVGNEQFF	TGTGCCAGCAGCTTCGGGGTTGGTAATGAGCAGTTCTTC
TRBV6-2/TRBV6-3	TRBD2	TRBJ2-5	-	CASSYARGGRKTQYF	TGTGCCAGCAGTTACGCCCGGGGGGGCAGGAAGACCCAGTACTTC
TRBV12-3/TRBV12-4	-	TRBJ1-3	once	CAAGASGNTIYF	TGTGCCGCAGGGGCTTCTGGAAACACCATATATTTT
TRBV29-1	-	TRBJ1-3	once	CSVSTVNGPGNTIYF	TGCAGCGTATCGACTGTTAACGGGCCTGGAAACACCATATATTTT
TRBV4-2	-	TRBJ1-2	-	CASSQDPSGSSGYTF	TGTGCCAGCAGCCAAGATCCTTCGGGGTCCAGCGGCTACACCTTC
TRBV11-2	TRBD1	TRBJ2-2	-	CASSFHQGANTGELFF	TGTGCCAGCAGCTTCCATCAGGGGGCGAACACCGGGGAGCTGTTTTTT